What follows is one T cell receptor (beta chain) and its context. This entry is derived from a study of cytomegalovirus exposure and HLA in healthy donors. Study in general: Both the 95 to 150 validation repertoires and the 500 to 700 first-cohort repertoires used the same platform, as reported by a later analysis.

Profiling relied on immunoSEQ multiplex PCR, and the TCRdb table lists in-frame clones only, not all of them. The sample includes about 280,000 clones, roughly 90% of them seen just once. There are 16 residues in the CDR3. With V trimmed by 1 base and J by 6 bases, 7 bases remained unmatched. Looked up from germline, CDR1 is LNHNV and CDR2 is YYDKDF (reference sequence). The sequenced sample consisted of PBMCs. This TCR came from a woman aged 18-29 years in good health and CMV-seronegative. The rearrangement joins TRBV15 to TRBJ2-7; 12 bases are shared with TRBD1. This chain's CDR3 is CATSRGLGTGGSEQYF. In DNA form, the CDR3 reads TGTGCCACCAGCAGAGGTTTGGGGACAGGGGGCTCCGAGCAGTACTTC.